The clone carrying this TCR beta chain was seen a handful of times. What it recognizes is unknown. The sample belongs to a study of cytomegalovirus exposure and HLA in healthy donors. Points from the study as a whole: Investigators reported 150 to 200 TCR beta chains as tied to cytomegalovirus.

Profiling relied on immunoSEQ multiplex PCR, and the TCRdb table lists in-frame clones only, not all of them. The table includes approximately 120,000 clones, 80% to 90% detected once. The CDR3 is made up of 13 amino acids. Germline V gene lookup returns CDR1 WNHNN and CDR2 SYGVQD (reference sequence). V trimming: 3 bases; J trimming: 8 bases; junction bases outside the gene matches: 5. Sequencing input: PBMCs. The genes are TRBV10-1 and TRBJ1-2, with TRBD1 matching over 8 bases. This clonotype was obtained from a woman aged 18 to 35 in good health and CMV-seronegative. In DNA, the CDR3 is TGCGCCAGCAGTGACCAGACAGGGGCCGGCTACACCTTC. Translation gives CASSDQTGAGYTF.